Listed here are 11 T cell receptor beta chains from one sample, sequenced in a study of T cells after yellow fever vaccination. TCRdb re-derived calls from the 5' RACE reads in MiXCR, one entry per CDR3 protein. The sample includes 620,000 or so distinct CDR3 sequences, over 9% seen only once; the top ten take just under 15%. The source material was PBMCs, sampled on the day of the yellow fever booster vaccination. These receptors all stem from a man aged 25-45 years who received the YFV17D yellow fever vaccine.

This clonotype was found a few times. CDR3 region: CASSEVGTRTGANVLTF. DNA of the CDR3: TGTGCCAGCAGTGAAGTGGGGACTAGGACTGGGGCCAACGTCCTGACTTTC. The V call is TRBV6-1, the J call TRBJ2-6; the match to TRBD2 covers 8 bases. V shed 1 base and J 2 bases; nucleotides not matched to a gene: 4. Germline V CDR1 and CDR2: MNHNS, SASEGT. The CDR3 is 17 amino acids.

This clonotype was counted a few times. The chain employs TRBV6-1 and TRBJ1-3; D gene unclear. The length of the CDR3 is 14 residues. V dropped 8 bases and J dropped 0 bases, with 11 bases sitting between them. Germline-derived CDR1 and CDR2 are MNHNS and SASEGT. CDR3 amino acids: CASFSVISGNTIYF. CDR3 nucleotide sequence: TGTGCCAGCTTCTCCGTAATCTCTGGAAACACCATATATTTT.

The V and J genes are TRBV20-1 and TRBJ2-7; 7 bases align to TRBD2. The V and J ends lost 1 base and 3 bases, in that order; junction bases with no gene match: 6. CDR3 length equals 14 residues. Germline V gene sequence: CDR1 DFQATT, CDR2 SNEGSKA (reference sequence). CDR3 DNA: TGCAGTGCTAGAGTAGGCGGGAGCTACTACGAGCAGTACTTC. As protein: CSARVGGSYYEQYF.

This clonotype was counted at least ten times. Since the CDR3 does not end with the conserved phenylalanine or tryptophan, this likely comes from a read error. Because the CDR3's place on the DNA is in doubt, the DNA is left out and the CDR3 is given as listed by TCRdb. The J gene is TRBJ2-7, the V gene TRBV23-1; the table's D gene call, TRBD2, was not cross checked with the DNA. TRBV23-1 is treated as an ORF (open reading frame) with a function not yet certain. With termini counted, the CDR3 has 10 amino acids. The CDR3 protein is CASSHSPLGR.

Only a few counts were recorded for this clonotype. The chain recombines TRBV29-1 with TRBJ2-3; tentatively, D is TRBD1 or TRBD2 (5 bases each). Germline lookup yields CDR1 SQVTM and CDR2 ANQGSEA. The length of the CDR3 is 15 residues. V was pared by 3 bases and J by 4 bases, with 17 bases between. CDR3 residues: CSVDRDGRVADTQYF. The CDR3 DNA is TGCAGCGTTGACCGGGATGGCAGGGTGGCAGATACGCAGTATTTT.

The J gene is TRBJ2-1, the V gene TRBV6-1, with TRBD2 matching over 9 bases. The germline gives CDR1 MNHNS, CDR2 SASEGT. After removal of 8 bases from V and 6 bases from J, the junction contained 8 bases not matched to a gene. CDR3 size: 14 residues. CDR3 residues: CASHVAGVSNEQFF. CDR3 nucleotide sequence: TGTGCCAGCCACGTAGCGGGAGTTAGCAATGAGCAGTTCTTC.

This clonotype was picked up a small number of times. This chain links TRBV7-2 with TRBJ1-5; D gene ambiguous. Germline V gives CDR1 SGHTA, CDR2 FQGNSA. The CDR3 runs 13 residues. V shed 8 bases and J shed 4 bases, with 12 bases lying between them. The CDR3 nucleotides read TGTGCCAGCGATCTAACGGGGAATCAGCCCCAGCATTTT. The encoded protein is CASDLTGNQPQHF.

The J gene is TRBJ2-2, the V gene TRBV21-1; the table's TRBD2 call for D was not verified on the DNA. TRBV21-1 is recorded as a pseudogene. This CDR3 region has 17 residues. In DNA, the CDR3 is TGTGCCAGCAGCAAGGCTTCGGGACTAGCGGGTACCGGGGAGCTGTTTTTT. The encoded protein is CASSKASGLAGTGELFF.

This clonotype was found a few times. This chain joins TRBV29-1 and TRBJ2-3; no reliable D call. The V gene's germline CDR1 is SQVTM and CDR2 ANQGSEA. Trimming pared 3 bases from V and 4 bases from J, leaving 8 bases between. CDR3 length equals 12 residues. In nucleotides, the CDR3 is TGCAGCGTTGACGGGTTTTCAGATACGCAGTATTTT. Translating it yields CSVDGFSDTQYF.

V is TRBV20-1 and J is TRBJ2-7; a weak D match, TRBD2 (6 bases). The CDR3 extends over 14 amino acids. Trimming took 0 bases from V and 4 from J, leaving 13 bases between them. Germline CDR1 is DFQATT and CDR2 is SNEGSKA (reference sequence). As DNA, the CDR3 is TGCAGTGCTAGAGATTACGGGAGTAAATACGAGCAGTACTTC. This sequence encodes CSARDYGSKYEQYF.

This clonotype was detected a few times. V usage is TRBV5-1 and J usage is TRBJ2-3; 9 nucleotides match TRBD2. The ends lost 0 bases at V and 8 bases at J; junction bases unmatched: 10. The CDR3 is 16 residues long. CDR1 is SGHRS and CDR2 is YFSETQ in the germline V gene. The CDR3: CASSLGSSGNTGTQYF. CDR3 coding DNA: TGCGCCAGCAGCTTGGGGTCTAGCGGGAATACCGGTACGCAGTATTTT.